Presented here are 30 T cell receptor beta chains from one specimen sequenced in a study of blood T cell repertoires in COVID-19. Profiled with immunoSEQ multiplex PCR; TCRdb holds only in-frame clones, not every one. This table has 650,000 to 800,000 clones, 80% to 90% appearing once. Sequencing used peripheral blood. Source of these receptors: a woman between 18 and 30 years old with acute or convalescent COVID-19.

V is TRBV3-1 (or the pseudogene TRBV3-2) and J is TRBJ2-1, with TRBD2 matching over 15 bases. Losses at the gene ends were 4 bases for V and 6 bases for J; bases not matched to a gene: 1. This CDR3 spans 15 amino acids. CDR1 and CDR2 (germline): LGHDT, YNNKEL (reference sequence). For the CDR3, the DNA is TGTGCCAGCAGCCCGGGACTAGCGGGGGGCAATGAGCAGTTCTTC. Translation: CASSPGLAGGNEQFF.

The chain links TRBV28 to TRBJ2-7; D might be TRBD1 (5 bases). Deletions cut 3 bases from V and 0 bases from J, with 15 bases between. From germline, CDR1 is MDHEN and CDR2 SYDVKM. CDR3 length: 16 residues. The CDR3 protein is CASSFFPGRPSYEQYF. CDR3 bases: TGTGCCAGCAGTTTCTTCCCAGGGCGTCCCTCCTACGAGCAGTACTTC.

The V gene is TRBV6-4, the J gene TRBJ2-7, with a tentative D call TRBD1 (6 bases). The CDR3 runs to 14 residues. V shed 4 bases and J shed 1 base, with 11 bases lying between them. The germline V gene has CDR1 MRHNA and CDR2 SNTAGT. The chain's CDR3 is CASSGYRVSYEQYF. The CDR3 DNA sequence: TGTGCCAGCAGTGGGTACAGGGTTTCCTACGAGCAGTACTTC.

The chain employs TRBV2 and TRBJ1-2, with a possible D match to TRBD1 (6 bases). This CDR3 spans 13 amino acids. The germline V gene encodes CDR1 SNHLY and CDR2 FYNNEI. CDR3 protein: CVDSLGRIYGYTF. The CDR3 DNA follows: TGTGTGGACAGTCTTGGGCGGATCTATGGCTACACCTTC.

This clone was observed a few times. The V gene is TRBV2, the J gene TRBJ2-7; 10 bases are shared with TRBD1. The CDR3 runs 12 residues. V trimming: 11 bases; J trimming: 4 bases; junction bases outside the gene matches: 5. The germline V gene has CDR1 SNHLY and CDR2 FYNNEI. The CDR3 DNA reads TGTGCCGGCGGGACAGGGGTGTACGAGCAGTACTTC. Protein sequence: CAGGTGVYEQYF.

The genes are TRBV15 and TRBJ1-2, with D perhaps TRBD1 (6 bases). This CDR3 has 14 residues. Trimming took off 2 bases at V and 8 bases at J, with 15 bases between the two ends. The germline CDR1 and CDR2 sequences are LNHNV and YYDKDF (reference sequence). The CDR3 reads CATSRHVQGEGYTF. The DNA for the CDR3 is TGTGCCACCAGCAGACACGTACAGGGAGAAGGCTACACCTTC. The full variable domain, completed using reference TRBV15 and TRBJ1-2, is DAMVIQNPRYQVTQFGKPVTLSCSQTLNHNVMYWYQQKSSQAPKLLFHYYDKDFNNEADTPDNFQSRRPNTSFCFLDIRSPGLGDTAMYLCATSRHVQGEGYTFGSGTRLTVV.

The CDR3 nucleotides read TGTGCCAGCAGTGAAGCGAAACGGGTCGAGCAGTACTTC. This encodes CASSEAKRVEQYF. The genes are TRBV6-1 and TRBJ2-7; D is unresolved. With 0 bases removed from V and 6 bases from J, the gap between germline ends came to 9 bases. The CDR3 contains 13 residues. The germline CDR1 and CDR2 sequences are MNHNS and SASEGT.

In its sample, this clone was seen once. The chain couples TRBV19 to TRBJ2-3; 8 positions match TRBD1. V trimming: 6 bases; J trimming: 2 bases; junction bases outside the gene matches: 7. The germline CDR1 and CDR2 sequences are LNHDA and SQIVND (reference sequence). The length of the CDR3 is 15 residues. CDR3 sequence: CASSRRDRNTDTQYF. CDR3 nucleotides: TGTGCCAGTAGCCGCCGGGACAGGAACACAGATACGCAGTATTTT.

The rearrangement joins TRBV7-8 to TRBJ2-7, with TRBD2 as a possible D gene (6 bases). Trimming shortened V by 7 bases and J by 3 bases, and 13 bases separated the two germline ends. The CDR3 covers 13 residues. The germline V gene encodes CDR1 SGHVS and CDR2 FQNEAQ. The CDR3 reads CASTTGVGYEQYF. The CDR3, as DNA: TGTGCCAGCACCACGGGGGTGGGCTACGAGCAGTACTTC.

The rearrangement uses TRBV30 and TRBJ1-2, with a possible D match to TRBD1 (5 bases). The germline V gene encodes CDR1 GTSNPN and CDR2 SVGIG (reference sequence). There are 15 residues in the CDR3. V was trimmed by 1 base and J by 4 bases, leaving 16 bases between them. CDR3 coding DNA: TGTGCCTGGAGTGGGGGACTGCTTCGGTTCTATGGCTACACCTTC. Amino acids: CAWSGGLLRFYGYTF.

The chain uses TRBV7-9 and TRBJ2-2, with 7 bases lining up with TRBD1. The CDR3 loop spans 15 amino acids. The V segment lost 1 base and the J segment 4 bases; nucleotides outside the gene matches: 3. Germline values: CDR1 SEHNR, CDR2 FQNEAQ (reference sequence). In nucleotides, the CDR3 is TGTGCCAGCAGCTTAGTACAGGGGAGCACCGGGGAGCTGTTTTTT. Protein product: CASSLVQGSTGELFF.

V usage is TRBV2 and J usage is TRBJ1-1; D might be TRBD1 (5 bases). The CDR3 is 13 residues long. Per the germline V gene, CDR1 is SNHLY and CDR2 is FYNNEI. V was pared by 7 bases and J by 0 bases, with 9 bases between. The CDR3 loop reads CASTGPMNTEAFF. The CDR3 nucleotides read TGTGCCAGCACAGGGCCAATGAACACTGAAGCTTTCTTT.

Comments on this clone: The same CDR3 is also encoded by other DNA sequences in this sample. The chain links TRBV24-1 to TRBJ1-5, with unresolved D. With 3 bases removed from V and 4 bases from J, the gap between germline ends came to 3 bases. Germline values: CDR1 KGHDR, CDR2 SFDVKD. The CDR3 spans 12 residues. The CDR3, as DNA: TGTGCCACCAGTGATCCGAATCAGCCCCAGCATTTT. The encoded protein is CATSDPNQPQHF.

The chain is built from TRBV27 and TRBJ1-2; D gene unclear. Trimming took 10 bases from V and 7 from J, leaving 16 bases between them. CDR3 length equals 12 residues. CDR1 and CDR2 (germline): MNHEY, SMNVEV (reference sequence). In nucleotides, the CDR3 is TGTGCCACCACACGGGAGGGAGCTGGCTACACCTTC. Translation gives CATTREGAGYTF.

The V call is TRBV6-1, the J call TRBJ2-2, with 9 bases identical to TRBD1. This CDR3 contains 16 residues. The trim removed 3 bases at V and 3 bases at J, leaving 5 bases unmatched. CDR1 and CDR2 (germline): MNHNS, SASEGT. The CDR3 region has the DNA TGTGCCAGCAGTGAGATAGGACAGGGGTACACCGGGGAGCTGTTTTTT. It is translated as CASSEIGQGYTGELFF.

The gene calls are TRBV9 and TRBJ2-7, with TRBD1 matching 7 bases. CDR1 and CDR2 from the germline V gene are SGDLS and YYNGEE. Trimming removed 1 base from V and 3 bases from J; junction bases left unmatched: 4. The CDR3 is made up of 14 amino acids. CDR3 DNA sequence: TGTGCCAGCAGCGTAAGACAGGGCGACTACGAGCAGTACTTC. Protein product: CASSVRQGDYEQYF.

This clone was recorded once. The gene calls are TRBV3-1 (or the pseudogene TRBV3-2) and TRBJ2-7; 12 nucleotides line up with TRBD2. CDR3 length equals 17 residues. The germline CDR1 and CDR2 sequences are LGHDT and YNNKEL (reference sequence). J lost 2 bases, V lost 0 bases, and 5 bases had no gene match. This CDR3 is CASSQDLLAGGTYEQYF. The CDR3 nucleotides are TGTGCCAGCAGCCAAGACTTACTAGCGGGGGGAACCTACGAGCAGTACTTC.

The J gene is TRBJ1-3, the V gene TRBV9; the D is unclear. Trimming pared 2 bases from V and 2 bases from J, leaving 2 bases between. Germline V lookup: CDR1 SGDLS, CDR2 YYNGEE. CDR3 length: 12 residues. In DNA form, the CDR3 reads TGTGCCAGCAGCGTTACTGGAAACACCATATATTTT. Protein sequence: CASSVTGNTIYF.

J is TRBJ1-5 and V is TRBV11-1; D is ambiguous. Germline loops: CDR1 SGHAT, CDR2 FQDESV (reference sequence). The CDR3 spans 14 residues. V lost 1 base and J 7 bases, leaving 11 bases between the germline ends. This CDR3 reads CASSLDPSGQPQHF. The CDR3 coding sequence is TGTGCCAGCAGCTTAGACCCCAGCGGACAGCCCCAGCATTTT.

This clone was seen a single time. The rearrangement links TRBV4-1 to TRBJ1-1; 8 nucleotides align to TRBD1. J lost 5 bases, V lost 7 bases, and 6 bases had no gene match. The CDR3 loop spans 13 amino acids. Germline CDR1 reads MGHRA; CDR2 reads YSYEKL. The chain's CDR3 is CASNGQGRTEAFF. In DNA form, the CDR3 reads TGCGCCAGCAACGGACAGGGTAGAACTGAAGCTTTCTTT.

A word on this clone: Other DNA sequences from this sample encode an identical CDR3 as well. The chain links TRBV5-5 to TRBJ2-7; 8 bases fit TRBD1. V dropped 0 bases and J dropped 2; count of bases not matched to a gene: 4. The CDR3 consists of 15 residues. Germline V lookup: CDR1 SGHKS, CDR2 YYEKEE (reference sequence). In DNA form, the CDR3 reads TGTGCCAGCAGCTTGGCCGGGACAGGAGCCTACGAGCAGTACTTC. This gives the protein CASSLAGTGAYEQYF.

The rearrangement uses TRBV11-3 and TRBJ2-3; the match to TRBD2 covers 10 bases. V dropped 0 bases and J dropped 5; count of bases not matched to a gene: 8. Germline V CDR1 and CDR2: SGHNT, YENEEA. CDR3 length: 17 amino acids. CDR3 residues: CASSLESSGGAGDTQYF. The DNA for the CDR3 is TGTGCCAGCAGCTTAGAGAGCAGCGGGGGGGCTGGAGATACGCAGTATTTT. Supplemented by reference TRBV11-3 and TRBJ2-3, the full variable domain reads EAGVVQSPRYKIIEKKQPVAFWCNPISGHNTLYWYLQNLGQGPELLIRYENEEAVDDSQLPKDRFSAERLKGVDSTLKIQPAELGDSAVYLCASSLESSGGAGDTQYFGPGTRLTVL.

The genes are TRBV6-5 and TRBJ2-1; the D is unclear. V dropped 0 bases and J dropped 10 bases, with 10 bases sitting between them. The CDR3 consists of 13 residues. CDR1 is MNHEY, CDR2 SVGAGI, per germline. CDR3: CASSYSGGLEQFF. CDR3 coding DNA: TGTGCCAGCAGTTACTCGGGTGGGCTCGAGCAGTTCTTC.

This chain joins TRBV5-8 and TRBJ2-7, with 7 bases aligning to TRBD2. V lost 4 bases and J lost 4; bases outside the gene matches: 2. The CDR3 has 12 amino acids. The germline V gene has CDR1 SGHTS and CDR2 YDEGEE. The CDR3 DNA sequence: TGTGCCAGCAGCGGGAGGGCGTACGAGCAGTACTTC. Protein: CASSGRAYEQYF.

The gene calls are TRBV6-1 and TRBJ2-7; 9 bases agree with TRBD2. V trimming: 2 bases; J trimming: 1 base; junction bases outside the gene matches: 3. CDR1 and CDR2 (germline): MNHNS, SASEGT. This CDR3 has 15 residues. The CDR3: CASSEMGLASYEQYF. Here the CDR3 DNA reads TGTGCCAGCAGTGAAATGGGACTAGCTTCCTACGAGCAGTACTTC.

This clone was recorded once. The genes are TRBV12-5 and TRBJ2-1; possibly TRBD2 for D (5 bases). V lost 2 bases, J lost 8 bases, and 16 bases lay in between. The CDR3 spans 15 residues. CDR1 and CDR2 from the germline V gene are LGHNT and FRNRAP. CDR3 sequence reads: CASGLMDFQRDEQFF. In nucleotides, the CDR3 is TGTGCTAGTGGTTTGATGGACTTTCAAAGGGATGAGCAGTTCTTC. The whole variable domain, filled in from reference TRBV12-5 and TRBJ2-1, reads DARVTQTPRHKVTEMGQEVTMRCQPILGHNTVFWYRQTMMQGLELLAYFRNRAPLDDSGMPKDRFSAEMPDATLATLKIQPSEPRDSAVYFCASGLMDFQRDEQFFGPGTRLTVL.

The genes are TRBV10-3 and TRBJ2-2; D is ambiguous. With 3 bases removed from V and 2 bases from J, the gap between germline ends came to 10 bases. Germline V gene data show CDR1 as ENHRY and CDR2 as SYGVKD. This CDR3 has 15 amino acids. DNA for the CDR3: TGTGCCATCAGTGAAGAGGAGATTAACACCGGGGAGCTGTTTTTT. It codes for CAISEEEINTGELFF.

The CDR3 nucleotides read TGTGCCTGGAGTGGGGACAGAGGACGTGAAGCTTTCTTT. Translated: CAWSGDRGREAFF. This rearrangement joins TRBV30 to TRBJ1-1; 7 bases line up with TRBD1. The V and J ends lost 1 base and 7 bases, in that order; junction bases with no gene match: 6. The CDR3 contains 13 residues. Germline CDR1 is GTSNPN and CDR2 is SVGIG (reference sequence).

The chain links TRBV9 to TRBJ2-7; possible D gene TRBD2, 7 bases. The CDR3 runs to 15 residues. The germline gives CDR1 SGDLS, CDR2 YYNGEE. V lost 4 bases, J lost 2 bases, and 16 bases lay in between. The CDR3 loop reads CASSPEGGRPYEQYF. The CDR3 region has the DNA TGTGCCAGCAGCCCGGAGGGGGGGCGACCCTACGAGCAGTACTTC.

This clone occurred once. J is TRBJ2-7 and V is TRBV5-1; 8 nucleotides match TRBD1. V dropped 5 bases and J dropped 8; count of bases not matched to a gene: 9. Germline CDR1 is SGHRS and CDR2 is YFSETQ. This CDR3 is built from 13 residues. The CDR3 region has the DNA TGCGCCAGCAGTCAAGAGGACAGGGAGAAGCAGTACTTC. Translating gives CASSQEDREKQYF.